The 9 T cell receptor beta chains given below trace back to one sample, sequenced in a study of cytotoxic CD8 clonotypes in ibrutinib-treated CLL. The protocol was immunoSEQ multiplex PCR, while the TCRdb copy is restricted to in-frame clones and leaves out a portion. Among tens of thousands of clones, over 55% were seen once, and the ten largest hold just over 20%. Sequences were derived from PBMCs, sampled after 24 months of ibrutinib treatment. These receptors were taken from a human donor with chronic lymphocytic leukemia.

The CDR3 DNA follows: TGTGCCAGCAGCCGGGACTACGGTGAGCAGTTCTTC. It translates to CASSRDYGEQFF. The chain employs TRBV7-9 and TRBJ2-1; TRBD2 aligns across 7 bases. The V gene's germline CDR1 is SEHNR and CDR2 FQNEAQ (reference sequence). The V gene end was trimmed by 5 bases and the J gene end by 9 bases; junction bases not matched to a gene: 4. This CDR3 has 12 residues.

This clone was seen a handful of times. DNA of the CDR3: TGTGCCAGCTCACCATTGGCAGGGGCGAGTGAACTGTTTTTT. This gives the protein CASSPLAGASELFF. The rearrangement uses TRBV18 and TRBJ1-4; D is possibly TRBD1 (6 bases). V lost 2 bases and J 12 bases, leaving 16 bases between the germline ends. The CDR3 is 14 amino acids. In germline, CDR1 is KGHSH, CDR2 LQKENI.

V and J are TRBV23-1 and TRBJ2-2, with TRBD2 identical over 9 bases. TRBV23-1 qualifies as an ORF whose function is uncertain. With 6 bases clipped from V and 8 bases from J, the junction kept 13 bases outside the gene matches. The CDR3 consists of 16 residues. The CDR3 sequence is CASRWTPGLAPGELFF. For the CDR3, the DNA is TGCGCCAGCAGGTGGACTCCGGGACTAGCTCCGGGGGAGCTGTTTTTT.

This clone occurred a few times. V and J are TRBV6-1 and TRBJ2-7; TRBD2 agrees at 7 bases. Germline V gene sequence: CDR1 MNHNS, CDR2 SASEGT. This CDR3 spans 14 amino acids. Trimming cost V 5 bases and J 3 bases; bases outside gene matches: 7. As DNA, the CDR3 is TGTGCCAGCAGTTTCGCGGGAGCGGGCTACGAGCAGTACTTC. Translating gives CASSFAGAGYEQYF.

This clone came up a few times. CDR3 in amino acids: CASSSLLRRELYEQYF. CDR3 coding DNA: TGTGCCAGCAGTTCCCTCCTCCGGCGGGAGCTGTACGAGCAGTACTTC. The chain combines TRBV28 with TRBJ2-7; 7 nucleotides match TRBD2. This CDR3 spans 16 amino acids. CDR1 and CDR2 from the germline V gene are MDHEN and SYDVKM. V dropped 4 bases and J dropped 4; count of bases not matched to a gene: 13.

This chain connects TRBV19 to TRBJ2-4; D is unresolved. Germline CDR1 LNHDA, CDR2 SQIVND (reference sequence). This CDR3 has 14 amino acids. The ends were cut back, 5 bases at V and 0 bases at J, with 8 bases in the middle. This CDR3 reads CASSFYLAKNIQYF. CDR3 DNA: TGTGCCAGTAGTTTCTATTTAGCCAAAAACATTCAGTACTTC.

The genes are TRBV19 and TRBJ2-2, with 7 bases matching TRBD2. V was clipped by 11 bases and J by 1 base; unmatched bases: 10. CDR3 size: 15 residues. Looked up from germline, CDR1 is LNHDA and CDR2 is SQIVND (reference sequence). CDR3 residues: CACRGGTQNTGELFF. CDR3 in DNA: TGTGCCTGCCGGGGAGGGACCCAGAACACCGGGGAGCTGTTTTTT.

The chain employs TRBV12-2 and TRBJ2-3; the listed D gene, TRBD2, was not tested against the DNA. TRBV12-2 is labeled a pseudogene. The CDR3 is 14 residues long. Written as DNA, the CDR3 is TGTGCCAGCAGCTCTAGCGGGAGCACAGATACGCAGTATTTT. It yields the protein CASSSSGSTDTQYF.

This chain joins TRBV5-1 and TRBJ2-1, with 14 positions matching TRBD2. V gave up 4 bases and J gave up 2 bases; unmatched junction bases: 8. Germline V lookup: CDR1 SGHRS, CDR2 YFSETQ. The CDR3 runs 18 residues. The CDR3 region is CASSRGTSGRWAYNEQFF. The CDR3 nucleotides are TGCGCCAGCAGCCGAGGGACTAGCGGGAGATGGGCCTACAATGAGCAGTTCTTC.